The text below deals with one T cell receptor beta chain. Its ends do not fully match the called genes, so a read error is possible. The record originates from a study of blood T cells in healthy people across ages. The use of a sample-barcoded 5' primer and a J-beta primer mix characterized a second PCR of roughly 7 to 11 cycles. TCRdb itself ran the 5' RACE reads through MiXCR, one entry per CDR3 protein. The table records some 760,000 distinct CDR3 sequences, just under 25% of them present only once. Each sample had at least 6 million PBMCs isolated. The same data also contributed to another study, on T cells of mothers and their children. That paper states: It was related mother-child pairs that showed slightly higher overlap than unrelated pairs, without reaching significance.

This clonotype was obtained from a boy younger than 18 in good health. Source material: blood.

The CDR3 protein is CVSSRRTGGGNIQYF. The CDR3 DNA reads as TGTGTCAGCAGCCGAAGAACGGGAGGGGGAAACATTCAGTACTTC. This rearrangement joins TRBV6-5 to TRBJ2-4; 8 bases fit TRBD2. Germline V gene lookup returns CDR1 MNHEY and CDR2 SVGAGI. The CDR3 runs to 15 residues.